The subject of this entry is one TCR beta chain. The record originates from a study of sequential checkpoint blockade in melanoma. Clones were read by immunoSEQ multiplex PCR, and TCRdb kept only the in-frame ones, dropping some. The table shows about 13,000 clones, with about 73% occurring only once. As for treatment: randomized to nivolumab then ipilimumab (arm A) or the reverse (arm B). The CDR3 is 13 residues long. Germline CDR1 reads SGDLS; CDR2 reads YYNGEE. V trimming: 0 bases; J trimming: 6 bases; junction bases outside the gene matches: 2. Material: CD8+ T cells sorted from blood (inferred from file names), obtained from a patient given nivolumab and ipilimumab in sequence. The gene calls are TRBV9 and TRBJ2-7, with 8 bases that match TRBD1. The source is a human donor with melanoma. The CDR3 DNA reads as TGTGCCAGCAGCGTAGCAGGGGGCGGCGAGCAGTACTTC. This encodes CASSVAGGGEQYF. The full variable domain, with the rest looked up from reference TRBV9 and TRBJ2-7, is DSGVTQTPKHLITATGQRVTLRCSPRSGDLSVYWYQQSLDQGLQFLIQYYNGEERAKGNILERFSAQQFPDLHSELNLSSLELGDSALYFCASSVAGGGEQYFGPGTRLTVT.